The 10 T cell receptor beta chains below all came from one sample that was sequenced in a study of liver allograft versus peripheral blood T cells. Study context: Within transplanted livers, the T cell receptor repertoires were examined and compared against the repertoires present in the peripheral blood of liver transplant recipients.

TCRdb independently ran MiXCR on the reads; one entry per CDR3 protein. Altogether thousands of distinct CDR3 sequences are present, 16% being singletons, with the ten largest covering 1.8%. These receptors were obtained from a human patient who had a liver transplant. Some T cells may originate from the graft donor.

In this sample, this clonotype turned up a few times. With a much larger clone just one base away, this may be a read error. The chain links TRBV28 to TRBJ1-1; D not resolved. This CDR3 has 13 amino acids. CDR1 is MDHEN and CDR2 is SYDVKM in the germline V gene. The CDR3 coding sequence is TGTGTCAGCACCCTTGGGCGGGACACTGAAGCTTTCTTT. This codes for CVSTLGRDTEAFF. Using reference TRBV28 and TRBJ1-1 for the parts outside the CDR3, the full variable domain is DVKVTQSSRYLVKRTGEKVFLECVQDMDHENMFWYRQDPGLGLRLIYFSYDVKMKEKGDIPEGYSVSREKKERFSLILESASTNQTSMYLCVSTLGRDTEAFFGQGTRLTVV.

This clonotype ranks as medium-sized. The CDR3 sequence is CASSYEGPRQNGYTF. CDR3 sequence (DNA): TGTGCCAGCAGTTACGAGGGACCGCGGCAAAATGGCTACACCTTC. The V gene is TRBV6-2 or TRBV6-3, the J gene TRBJ1-2; weak D call: TRBD1 (5 bases). The CDR3 has 15 residues. Germline values: CDR1 MNHEY, CDR2 SVGEGT. Trimming shortened V by 2 bases and J by 6 bases, and 16 bases separated the two germline ends.

This clonotype was counted between two and nine times. This chain links TRBV11-2 with TRBJ1-2, with D possibly TRBD1 on 5 matching bases. Looked up from germline, CDR1 is SGHAT and CDR2 is FQNNGV. The CDR3 has 14 amino acids. The V end lost 0 bases, the J end lost 2 bases, and 7 bases lay between the germline ends. The CDR3 reads CASSLESGNYGYTF. The CDR3 DNA follows: TGTGCCAGCAGCTTAGAGTCAGGGAACTATGGCTACACCTTC.

DNA of the CDR3: TGTGCCAGCAGTGCGGGGCTTGGAAACACCATATATTTT. It is translated as CASSAGLGNTIYF. The rearrangement links TRBV12-3 or TRBV12-4 to TRBJ1-3; D possibly corresponds to TRBD1 (5 bases). The CDR3 extends over 13 amino acids. V dropped 5 bases and J dropped 3 bases, with 8 bases sitting between them.

This clonotype was found a few times. The chain couples TRBV7-9 to TRBJ1-1, with TRBD1 matching over 7 bases. Per the germline V gene, CDR1 is SEHNR and CDR2 is FQNEAQ (reference sequence). CDR3 length: 18 residues. The J segment lost 0 bases and the V segment lost 5 bases, leaving 15 bases of the junction unmatched. The CDR3 DNA is TGTGCCAGCAGCCCGACCCCGGGACAGAAGAACATGAACACTGAAGCTTTCTTT. Protein product: CASSPTPGQKNMNTEAFF.

This clonotype is termed medium-sized. The chain carries TRBV29-1 and TRBJ1-2, with D maybe TRBD1 (6 bases). The germline V gene encodes CDR1 SQVTM and CDR2 ANQGSEA. V was clipped by 7 bases and J by 8 bases, with 17 bases between them. The CDR3 consists of 12 residues. CDR3 region: CSAPLGRGGYTF. The CDR3 DNA reads as TGCAGCGCCCCCCTAGGCAGGGGAGGCTACACCTTC. The variable domain in full, with the rest retrieved from reference TRBV29-1 and TRBJ1-2, is SAVISQKPSRDICQRGTSLTIQCQVDSQVTMMFWYRQQPGQSLTLIATANQGSEATYESGFVIDKFPISRPNLTFSTLTVSNMSPEDSSIYLCSAPLGRGGYTFGSGTRLTVV.

This clonotype has at least ten counts. This rearrangement joins TRBV20-1 to TRBJ1-5; a weak D match, TRBD1 (6 bases). V was shortened by 6 bases and J by 6 bases, with 18 bases between the two germline ends. The V gene's germline CDR1 is DFQATT and CDR2 SNEGSKA (reference sequence). The CDR3 is 14 residues long. CDR3 in DNA: TGCAGTGCGAGGGAAGGGGGGGCAGGTCAGCCCCAGCATTTT. Encoded protein: CSAREGGAGQPQHF.

The chain combines TRBV7-2 with TRBJ2-3; D is perhaps TRBD2 (6 bases). V was cut by 1 base and J by 8 bases, with 13 bases left in between. This CDR3 is built from 14 residues. The germline V gene encodes CDR1 SGHTA and CDR2 FQGNSA. CDR3 DNA: TGTGCCAGCAGCTTAGAACTTTTCGGGGGTACGCAGTATTTT. It specifies CASSLELFGGTQYF.

By its share, this clonotype is medium-sized. This chain connects TRBV6-5 to TRBJ1-2; D gene unclear. Deletions cut 7 bases from V and 2 bases from J, with 11 bases between. Germline CDR1 is MNHEY and CDR2 is SVGAGI. There are 13 residues in the CDR3. The CDR3 DNA reads TGTGCCAGCACCCGGTCGTTGAACTATGGCTACACCTTC. Its translation is CASTRSLNYGYTF.

This clonotype is termed medium-sized. The chain carries TRBV29-1 and TRBJ1-2, with 12 bases lining up with TRBD1. This CDR3 has 14 residues. The germline V gene encodes CDR1 SQVTM and CDR2 ANQGSEA. V gave up 3 bases and J gave up 7 bases; unmatched junction bases: 6. As DNA, the CDR3 is TGCAGCGTTGAGGTGGGGACAGGGGGCGTTGGCTACACCTTC. Translation: CSVEVGTGGVGYTF.